This TCR beta chain derives from a study of human T cells and chemical hapten exposure. The sample holds a few counts of this clonotype. Its antigen remains unidentified. Sample time point: patch test 2, 6 weeks after DPC sensitization. Indicated treatment: therapeutic diphenylcyclopropenone sensitization with weekly scalp DPC. Blood was collected ahead of every patch test applied. Trimming cost V 2 bases and J 3 bases, with 4 bases left between them. The CDR3 contains 12 residues. CDR1 is LGHNA, CDR2 YNFKEQ, per germline. Overall study findings and caveats: Because all patients had alopecia, their immune responses might differ from healthy ones.

Library preparation tagged each individual cDNA molecule with a unique molecular identifier. TCRdb re-called the RACE reads through MiXCR, storing one row per CDR3 protein. The sample consists of tens of thousands of distinct CDR3 sequences, 11% of them appearing once. Specimen: whole blood, collected in connection with sensitization to the hapten diphenylcyclopropenone (DPC). The chain couples TRBV4-2 to TRBJ1-2; no definite D call. This receptor was identified in a middle-aged man with alopecia areata. Some clones in this sample may be carry-over from other donors' samples. The CDR3 DNA reads as TGTGCCAGCAGCCAAATGGACTATGGCTACACCTTC. It yields the protein CASSQMDYGYTF.